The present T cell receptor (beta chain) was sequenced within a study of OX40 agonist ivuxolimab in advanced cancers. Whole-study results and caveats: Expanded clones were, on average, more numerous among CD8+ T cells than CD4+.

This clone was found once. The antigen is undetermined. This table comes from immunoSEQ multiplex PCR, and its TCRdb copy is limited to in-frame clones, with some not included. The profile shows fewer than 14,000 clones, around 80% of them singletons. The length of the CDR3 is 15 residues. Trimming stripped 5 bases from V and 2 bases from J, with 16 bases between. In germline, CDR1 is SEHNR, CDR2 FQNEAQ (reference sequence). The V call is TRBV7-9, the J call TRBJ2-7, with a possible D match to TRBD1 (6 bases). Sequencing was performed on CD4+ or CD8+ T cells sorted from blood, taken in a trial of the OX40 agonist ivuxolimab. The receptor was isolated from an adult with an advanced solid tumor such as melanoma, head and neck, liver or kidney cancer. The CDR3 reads CASSPLDSLTYEQYF. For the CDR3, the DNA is TGTGCCAGCAGCCCCCTGGACAGCCTCACCTACGAGCAGTACTTC.